The 20 T cell receptor beta chains below were found in one sample sequenced in a study of blood T cell repertoires in COVID-19. Clones were read by immunoSEQ multiplex PCR, and TCRdb kept only the in-frame ones, dropping some. Among more than 200,000 clones listed, around four fifths were seen once. Input material: peripheral blood. The receptors were sampled from a man aged 35 to 55 with active or convalescent COVID-19.

The V and J genes are TRBV27 and TRBJ1-4, with 8 bases lining up with TRBD1. Germline trimming cut 5 bases from V and 5 bases from J; bases unmatched to any gene: 4. The CDR3 sequence is 14 residues long. Germline CDR1 MNHEY, CDR2 SMNVEV (reference sequence). CDR3: CASSKTGVNEKLFF. For the CDR3, the DNA is TGTGCCAGCAGTAAGACAGGGGTCAATGAAAAACTGTTTTTT.

The CDR3 region has the DNA TGTGCCAGCAGCCAAGCTCACAGGGGGCGCGACTATGGCTACACCTTC. Its translation is CASSQAHRGRDYGYTF. The V and J genes are TRBV14 and TRBJ1-2; 9 bases fit TRBD1. Germline V gives CDR1 SGHDN, CDR2 FVKESK. This CDR3 spans 16 amino acids. J gave up 3 bases and V 1 base, and 6 bases lay outside the gene matches.

Worth noting for this clone: A junction end diverges from the germline sequence, so it may reflect a read error. The V gene is TRBV6-2 or TRBV6-3, the J gene TRBJ1-4; D unclear. Germline CDR1 and CDR2: MNHEY and SVGEGT. The CDR3 has 12 residues. The DNA of the CDR3 is TGTGCCAGCAGTTCGCCTAGGGCCGCGGGTGTTTTT. This sequence encodes CASSSPRAAGVF.

This chain connects TRBV10-3 to TRBJ2-5; 7 bases map to TRBD1. The CDR3 totals 14 residues. CDR1 and CDR2 (germline): ENHRY, SYGVKD. Trimming at V came to 5 bases and at J to 2 bases, leaving 5 bases not matched to a gene. CDR3 in DNA: TGTGCCATCAGTTCCGGGACAGCTCAAGAGACCCAGTACTTC. Translated, it gives CAISSGTAQETQYF.

This chain connects TRBV6-2 or TRBV6-3 to TRBJ1-2; D uncertain. The CDR3 spans 14 residues. Trimming left V 5 bases short and J 4 bases short, with 14 bases between. From germline, CDR1 is MNHEY and CDR2 SVGEGT. CDR3 coding DNA: TGTGCCAGCAGTACCCTGGCGGTGGGCTATGGCTACACCTTC. Translation gives CASSTLAVGYGYTF.

The genes are TRBV3-1 (or the pseudogene TRBV3-2) and TRBJ2-1; 14 nucleotides match TRBD2. The CDR3 sequence is 18 residues long. V was pared by 1 base and J by 0 bases, with 2 bases of the junction left unmatched. Germline loops: CDR1 LGHDT, CDR2 YNNKEL (reference sequence). The DNA for the CDR3 is TGTGCCAGCAGCCAAGTGACTAGCGGGGGGGCCTCCTACAATGAGCAGTTCTTC. It is translated as CASSQVTSGGASYNEQFF.

The chain carries TRBV5-1 and TRBJ1-2; tentatively, D is TRBD1 (5 bases). The V and J ends lost 9 bases and 5 bases respectively, with 20 bases between them. The germline V gene encodes CDR1 SGHRS and CDR2 YFSETQ. This CDR3 is 14 amino acids long. The CDR3 spells CATKPGPGEYGYTF. CDR3 DNA: TGCGCCACAAAACCGGGGCCGGGAGAATATGGCTACACCTTC.

The chain carries TRBV13 and TRBJ2-7; possible D gene TRBD2, 5 bases. Germline CDR1 is PRHDT and CDR2 is FYEKMQ (reference sequence). The V and J ends lost 2 bases and 3 bases respectively, with 14 bases between them. CDR3 length: 15 amino acids. Here the CDR3 reads CASSLSTSSSYEQYF. The CDR3 region has the DNA TGTGCCAGCAGCTTAAGTACTAGTTCAAGCTACGAGCAGTACTTC.

This clone was detected a few times. This chain uses TRBV30 with TRBJ2-7; D gene unclear. Germline CDR1 is GTSNPN and CDR2 is SVGIG (reference sequence). Deletions cut 1 base from V and 0 bases from J, with 7 bases between. CDR3 length equals 13 residues. The chain's CDR3 is CAWSAGFSYEQYF. For the CDR3, the DNA is TGTGCCTGGAGTGCCGGTTTCTCCTACGAGCAGTACTTC.

The genes are TRBV5-6 and TRBJ1-6, with D uncertain. This CDR3 region has 14 residues. Trimming pared 4 bases from V and 6 bases from J, leaving 11 bases between. CDR1 is SGHDT, CDR2 YYEEEE, per germline. CDR3 bases: TGTGCCAGCAGCCTCCTCAAGCTTAATTCACCCCTCCACTTT. It encodes CASSLLKLNSPLHF.

The genes are TRBV5-1 and TRBJ1-1; perhaps TRBD1 as D (5 bases). The CDR3 has 16 amino acids. Germline V gives CDR1 SGHRS, CDR2 YFSETQ. Trimming cost V 0 bases and J 7 bases, with 19 bases left between them. In DNA form, the CDR3 reads TGCGCCAGCAGCTTGGGGTTCTCAGGGAGGATTGATGAAGCTTTCTTT. Its translation is CASSLGFSGRIDEAFF.

The rearrangement links TRBV2 to TRBJ1-1; TRBD1 agrees at 9 bases. Germline CDR1 reads SNHLY; CDR2 reads FYNNEI. Trimming took 5 bases from V and 1 from J; bases not matched to a gene: 2. This CDR3 region has 14 residues. For the CDR3, the DNA is TGTGCCAGCAGTCGACAGGGGGAGAACACTGAAGCTTTCTTT. Its translation: CASSRQGENTEAFF. The full variable domain, its missing parts supplied by reference TRBV2 and TRBJ1-1, is EPEVTQTPSHQVTQMGQEVILRCVPISNHLYFYWYRQILGQKVEFLVSFYNNEISEKSEIFDDQFSVERPDGSNFTLKIRSTKLEDSAMYFCASSRQGENTEAFFGQGTRLTVV.

The V gene is TRBV29-1, the J gene TRBJ1-1, with D tentatively TRBD1 (5 bases). CDR1 and CDR2 (germline): SQVTM, ANQGSEA. The V end lost 7 bases, the J end lost 2 bases, and 14 bases lay between the germline ends. There are 13 residues in the CDR3. CDR3 amino acids: CSARGGPNTEAFF. CDR3 coding DNA: TGCAGCGCTCGCGGGGGACCTAACACTGAAGCTTTCTTT.

This chain links TRBV7-9 with TRBJ2-2; 15 positions agree with TRBD2. Germline V lookup: CDR1 SEHNR, CDR2 FQNEAQ (reference sequence). The junction had 5 bases not matched to a gene; V was cut back by 5 bases and J by 1 base. This CDR3 contains 18 residues. The chain's CDR3 is CASSTPGLAGGNTGELFF. Here the CDR3 DNA reads TGTGCCAGCAGCACCCCGGGACTAGCGGGGGGGAACACCGGGGAGCTGTTTTTT.

The gene calls are TRBV19 and TRBJ1-5; the D gene is possibly TRBD1 (5 bases). CDR3 length: 14 amino acids. V lost 4 bases, J lost 4 bases, and 11 bases lay in between. The V gene's germline CDR1 is LNHDA and CDR2 SQIVND (reference sequence). The CDR3 region has the DNA TGTGCCAGTAGTAACGGACAATTAAATCAGCCCCAGCATTTT. It specifies CASSNGQLNQPQHF.

CDR3 sequence: CASSMQQQGNYGYTF. In DNA form, the CDR3 reads TGTGCCAGCAGCATGCAGCAACAGGGGAACTATGGCTACACCTTC. This chain links TRBV7-6 with TRBJ1-2; 7 bases line up with TRBD1. Germline lookup yields CDR1 SGHVS and CDR2 FNYEAQ. The V and J ends lost 5 bases and 2 bases, in that order; junction bases with no gene match: 8. This CDR3 has 15 residues.

The chain couples TRBV6-6 to TRBJ2-1; 7 bases fit TRBD2. Germline CDR1 is MNHNY and CDR2 is SVGAGI (reference sequence). CDR3 size: 16 residues. V was pared by 5 bases and J by 2 bases, with 9 bases of the junction left unmatched. CDR3 amino acids: CASSRVAGSTYNEQFF. The DNA for the CDR3 is TGTGCCAGCAGTCGAGTAGCGGGTTCCACCTACAATGAGCAGTTCTTC.

The genes are TRBV6-2 or TRBV6-3 and TRBJ1-5, with D perhaps matching TRBD1 (5 bases). Germline CDR1 MNHEY, CDR2 SVGEGT. This CDR3 region has 14 residues. Trimming left V 2 bases short and J 5 bases short, with 10 bases between. The CDR3 DNA is TGTGCCAGCAGTTACGTGGACACCTATCAGCCCCAGCATTTT. Protein sequence: CASSYVDTYQPQHF.

The chain employs TRBV10-3 and TRBJ1-1; perhaps TRBD1 as D (5 bases). The CDR3 contains 13 residues. V lost 6 bases, J lost 1 base, and 9 bases lay in between. CDR1 is ENHRY, CDR2 SYGVKD, per germline. The CDR3 region has the DNA TGTGCCATCAGGGACAATTCGAACACTGAAGCTTTCTTT. Amino acid sequence: CAIRDNSNTEAFF.

The rearrangement joins TRBV7-8 to TRBJ2-1; possible D gene TRBD2, 5 bases. Germline V gene sequence: CDR1 SGHVS, CDR2 FQNEAQ. This CDR3 contains 15 residues. V lost 1 base to trimming and J lost 6 bases, with 13 bases between them. The DNA of the CDR3 is TGTGCCAGCAGCTTAGTGCGGGTGTGGAGCAATGAGCAGTTCTTC. It codes for CASSLVRVWSNEQFF. Based on the CDR3 plus reference TRBV7-8 and TRBJ2-1, the full variable domain is GAGVSQSPRYKVAKRGQDVALRCDPISGHVSLFWYQQALGQGPEFLTYFQNEAQLDKSGLPSDRFFAERPEGSVSTLKIQRTQQEDSAVYLCASSLVRVWSNEQFFGPGTRLTVL.